A single sample gave rise to the 9 T cell receptor beta chains below, sequenced in a study of shared clonotypes between healthy human individuals. Assay used: immunoSEQ multiplex PCR; TCRdb lists only in-frame clones, some missing. The repertoire holds fewer than 650,000 clones, with over 65% as singletons. The sequenced sample consisted of PBMCs. These receptors were obtained from a woman in her 40s in good health. Some clones in this sample may be carry-over from other donors' samples.

This chain joins TRBV11-2 and TRBJ1-1, with D unresolved. The V and J ends lost 4 bases and 2 bases respectively, with 8 bases between them. Per germline, CDR1 SGHAT and CDR2 FQNNGV. The CDR3 length is 13 residues. The CDR3, as DNA: TGTGCCAGCAGCTGGTCAGCAAACACTGAAGCTTTCTTT. Residues: CASSWSANTEAFF.

This clone came up a few times. The chain has TRBV21-1 and TRBJ2-1; the D call TRBD1 from the table was never checked on the DNA. TRBV21-1 is given as a pseudogene. The CDR3 length is 11 residues. The chain's CDR3 is CASSKSYEQFF. DNA of the CDR3: TGTGCCAGCAGCAAGTCATATGAGCAGTTCTTC.

This chain joins TRBV9 and TRBJ2-7, with 8 bases fitting TRBD1. CDR1 and CDR2 from the germline V gene are SGDLS and YYNGEE. This CDR3 has 15 residues. The ends lost 0 bases at V and 3 bases at J; junction bases unmatched: 5. The chain's CDR3 is CASSVGTGLNYEQYF. The CDR3 nucleotides read TGTGCCAGCAGCGTAGGGACAGGGCTTAACTACGAGCAGTACTTC.

V usage is TRBV4-3 and J usage is TRBJ2-7; 14 bases agree with TRBD2. The CDR3 totals 16 residues. J gave up 9 bases and V 1 base, and 8 bases lay outside the gene matches. In germline, CDR1 is LGHNA, CDR2 YSLEER. CDR3 sequence: CASSQAGLAGGLGQYF. CDR3 nucleotide sequence: TGCGCCAGCAGCCAAGCTGGACTAGCGGGGGGACTTGGGCAGTACTTC.

The rearrangement joins TRBV2 to TRBJ1-4; 8 bases match TRBD1. Germline CDR1 SNHLY, CDR2 FYNNEI. The CDR3 covers 14 residues. The junction had 4 bases not matched to a gene; V was cut back by 5 bases and J by 5 bases. The CDR3 protein is CASSWTGPNEKLFF. CDR3 DNA: TGTGCCAGCAGTTGGACAGGGCCGAATGAAAAACTGTTTTTT.

As concerns this clone: A read error is the likely source, as a far larger clone sits one nucleotide away. Other DNA sequences of this sample code for an identical CDR3. This rearrangement joins TRBV7-2 to TRBJ2-7, with 12 bases lining up with TRBD2. Germline trimming cut 5 bases from V and 1 base from J; bases unmatched to any gene: 3. The germline V gene encodes CDR1 SGHTA and CDR2 FQGNSA. The CDR3 spans 15 residues. The CDR3 bases are TGTGCCAGCAGCCCCACTAGCGGGAGGTCCTACGAGCAGTACTTC. Translated, it gives CASSPTSGRSYEQYF.

The chain combines TRBV2 with TRBJ1-5; unclear D gene. V shed 8 bases and J shed 0 bases, with 11 bases lying between them. CDR1 and CDR2 from the germline V gene are SNHLY and FYNNEI. CDR3 length: 14 amino acids. Here the CDR3 DNA reads TGTGCCAGCCACGTGTTGGGTAGCAATCAGCCCCAGCATTTT. This gives the protein CASHVLGSNQPQHF.

The V call is TRBV21-1, the J call TRBJ2-1; TRBD2 is taken as the D call from the table, unchecked against the DNA. TRBV21-1 is noted as a pseudogene. The CDR3 sequence is 15 residues long. CDR3 coding DNA: TGTGCCAGCAGCAAAGTTAGGACGAGGAGGAATGAGCAGTTCTTC. Its translation is CASSKVRTRRNEQFF.

In this sample, this clone turned up a few times. This chain uses TRBV11-2 with TRBJ2-5; the D is unclear. The germline V gene encodes CDR1 SGHAT and CDR2 FQNNGV. The CDR3 length is 14 residues. Trimming removed 5 bases at V and 2 bases at J, with 12 bases between. The CDR3 DNA reads as TGTGCCAGCAGCCCGATCAAGAGACAAGAGACCCAGTACTTC. It yields the protein CASSPIKRQETQYF.